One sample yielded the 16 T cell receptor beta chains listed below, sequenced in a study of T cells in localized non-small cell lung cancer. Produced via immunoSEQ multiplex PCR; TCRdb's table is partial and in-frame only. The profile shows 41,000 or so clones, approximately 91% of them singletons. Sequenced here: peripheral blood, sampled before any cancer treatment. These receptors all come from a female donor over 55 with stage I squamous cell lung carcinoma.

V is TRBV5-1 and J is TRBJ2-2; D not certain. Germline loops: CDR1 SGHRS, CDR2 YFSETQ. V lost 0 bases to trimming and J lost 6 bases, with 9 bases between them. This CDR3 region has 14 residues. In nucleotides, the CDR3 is TGCGCCAGCAGCTTGGCTGGTGGTTCCGGGGAGCTGTTTTTT. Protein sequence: CASSLAGGSGELFF.

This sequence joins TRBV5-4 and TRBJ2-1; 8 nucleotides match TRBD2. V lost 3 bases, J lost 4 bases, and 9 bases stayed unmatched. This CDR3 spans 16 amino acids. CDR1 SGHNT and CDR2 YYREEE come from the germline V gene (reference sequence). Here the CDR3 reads CASSSIKIAGYNEQFF. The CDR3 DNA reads TGTGCCAGCAGCTCAATCAAAATAGCGGGGTACAATGAGCAGTTCTTC.

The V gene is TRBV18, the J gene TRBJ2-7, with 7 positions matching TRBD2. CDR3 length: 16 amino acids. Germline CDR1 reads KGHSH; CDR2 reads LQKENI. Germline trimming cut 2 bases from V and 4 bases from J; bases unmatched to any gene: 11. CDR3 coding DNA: TGTGCCAGCTCACCAATATTTGGGGGAGGGCGGTACGAGCAGTACTTC. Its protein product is CASSPIFGGGRYEQYF.

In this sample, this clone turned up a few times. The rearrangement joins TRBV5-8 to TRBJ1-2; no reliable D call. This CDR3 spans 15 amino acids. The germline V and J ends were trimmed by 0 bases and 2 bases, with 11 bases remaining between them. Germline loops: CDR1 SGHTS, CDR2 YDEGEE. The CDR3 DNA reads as TGTGCCAGCAGCTTGGTTTTGTCAGGAAACTATGGCTACACCTTC. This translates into CASSLVLSGNYGYTF.

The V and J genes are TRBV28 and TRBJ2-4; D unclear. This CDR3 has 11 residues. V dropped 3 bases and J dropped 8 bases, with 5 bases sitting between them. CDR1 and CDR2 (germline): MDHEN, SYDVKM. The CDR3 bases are TGTGCCAGCAGTTTGAAGGACATTCAGTACTTC. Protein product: CASSLKDIQYF.

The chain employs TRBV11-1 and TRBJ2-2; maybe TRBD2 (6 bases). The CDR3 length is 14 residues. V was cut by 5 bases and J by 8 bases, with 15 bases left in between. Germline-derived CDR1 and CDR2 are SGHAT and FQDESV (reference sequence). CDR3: CASSQGGEGGELFF. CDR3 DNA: TGTGCCAGCAGCCAAGGAGGGGAAGGGGGGGAGCTGTTTTTT.

CDR3 sequence (DNA): TGTGCCAGCAGCTTCCGCACAGATACGCAGTATTTT. The encoded protein is CASSFRTDTQYF. J is TRBJ2-3 and V is TRBV7-8; D ambiguous. Trimming cost V 3 bases and J 1 base, with 2 bases left between them. CDR3 length equals 12 residues. The germline gives CDR1 SGHVS, CDR2 FQNEAQ.

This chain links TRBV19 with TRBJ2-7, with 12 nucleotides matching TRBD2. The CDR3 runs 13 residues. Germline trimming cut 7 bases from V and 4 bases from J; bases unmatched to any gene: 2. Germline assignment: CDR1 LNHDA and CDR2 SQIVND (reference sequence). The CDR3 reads CASKGTSGYEQYF. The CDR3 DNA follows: TGTGCCAGTAAAGGGACTAGCGGGTACGAGCAGTACTTC.

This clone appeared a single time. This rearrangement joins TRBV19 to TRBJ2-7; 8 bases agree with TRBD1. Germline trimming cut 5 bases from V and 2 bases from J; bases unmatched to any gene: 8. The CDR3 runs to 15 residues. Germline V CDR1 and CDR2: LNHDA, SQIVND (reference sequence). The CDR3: CASSSRTGPTYEQYF. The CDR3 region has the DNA TGTGCCAGTAGTTCCCGGACAGGGCCGACCTACGAGCAGTACTTC.

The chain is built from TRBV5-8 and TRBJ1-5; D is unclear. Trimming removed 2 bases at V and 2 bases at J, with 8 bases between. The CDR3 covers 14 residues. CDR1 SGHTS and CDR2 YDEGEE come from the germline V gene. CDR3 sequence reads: CASSFGMGNQPQHF. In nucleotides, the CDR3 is TGTGCCAGCAGCTTTGGGATGGGCAATCAGCCCCAGCATTTT.

The CDR3: CASSLDRGYEQYF. The DNA of the CDR3 is TGTGCCAGCAGTTTGGACAGGGGTTACGAGCAGTACTTC. The V gene is TRBV27, the J gene TRBJ2-7; 9 nucleotides line up with TRBD1. J gave up 4 bases and V 3 bases, and 1 base lay outside the gene matches. This CDR3 has 13 residues. In germline, CDR1 is MNHEY, CDR2 SMNVEV (reference sequence).

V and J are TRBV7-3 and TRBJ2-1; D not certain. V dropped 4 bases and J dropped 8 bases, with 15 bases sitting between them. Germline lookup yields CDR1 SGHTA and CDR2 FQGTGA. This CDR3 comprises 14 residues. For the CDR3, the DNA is TGTGCCAGCAGCTCCTTCGGACCCTCCCATGAGCAGTTCTTC. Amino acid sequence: CASSSFGPSHEQFF.

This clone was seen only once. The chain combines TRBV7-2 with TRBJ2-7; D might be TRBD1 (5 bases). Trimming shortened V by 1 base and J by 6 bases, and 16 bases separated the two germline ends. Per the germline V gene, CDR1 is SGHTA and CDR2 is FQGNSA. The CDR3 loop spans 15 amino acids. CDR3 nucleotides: TGTGCCAGCAGCTTAGGCCCAGGCCTGGGGCTCGAGCAGTACTTC. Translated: CASSLGPGLGLEQYF. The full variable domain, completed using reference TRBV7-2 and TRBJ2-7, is GAGVSQSPSNKVTEKGKDVELRCDPISGHTALYWYRQSLGQGLEFLIYFQGNSAPDKSGLPSDRFSAERTGGSVSTLTIQRTQQEDSAVYLCASSLGPGLGLEQYFGPGTRLTVT.

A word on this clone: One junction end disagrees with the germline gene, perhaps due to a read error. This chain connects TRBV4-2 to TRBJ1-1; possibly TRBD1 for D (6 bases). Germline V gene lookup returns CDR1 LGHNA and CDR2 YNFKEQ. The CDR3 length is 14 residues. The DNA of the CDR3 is TGTGCCAGCAGCCAAGATCAAGGACAGCTTCTGAAGGGGTTT. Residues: CASSQDQGQLLKGF.

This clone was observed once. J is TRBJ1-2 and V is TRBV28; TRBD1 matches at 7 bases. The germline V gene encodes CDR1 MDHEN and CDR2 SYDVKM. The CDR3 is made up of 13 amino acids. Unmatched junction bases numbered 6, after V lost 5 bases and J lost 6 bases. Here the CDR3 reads CASSRDSKDGYTF. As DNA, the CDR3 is TGTGCCAGCAGTCGGGACAGTAAAGATGGCTACACCTTC.

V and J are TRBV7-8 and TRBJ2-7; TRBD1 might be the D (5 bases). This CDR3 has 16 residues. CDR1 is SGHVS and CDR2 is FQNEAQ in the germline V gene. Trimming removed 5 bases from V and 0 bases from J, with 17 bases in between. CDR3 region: CASSARDRLSSYEQYF. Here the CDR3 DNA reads TGTGCCAGCAGCGCCAGAGACAGATTAAGCTCCTACGAGCAGTACTTC.